This is a list of T cell receptor beta chains from one sample in a study of blood T cell repertoires in COVID-19. Using immunoSEQ multiplex PCR, the repertoire was profiled, and TCRdb retains in-frame clones only, with some absent. The sample yields 240,000 or so clones, 85% to 90% seen once. The sample consisted of peripheral blood. The receptors here all came from a woman aged 70-85 years with active or convalescent COVID-19. The CDR3 runs from the conserved cysteine through the conserved F or W. D genes are given only for firm matches. Not all rows give a size; the values are once, few, many and, for expanded clones, a class.

>TRBD1|TRBJ1-2|-|TRBV19
TGTGCCAGTACCATTCCACCAGGGACAGGGAGTGGCTACACCTTC
CASTIPPGTGSGYTF
>TRBD1|TRBJ1-4|-|TRBV5-6
TGTGCCAGCAGCACCACATTGTTGGGGACAGGGGCTGAAAAACTGTTTTTT
CASSTTLLGTGAEKLFF
>TRBD1|TRBJ1-5|few|TRBV19
TGTGCCACTCGAGGAGGACAGGGGCTCCAAGACCAGCCCCAGCATTTT
CATRGGQGLQDQPQHF
>-|TRBJ1-5|-|TRBV6-2/TRBV6-3
TGTGCCAGCAGCTCCCGGAGCAGCAATCAGCCCCAGCATTTT
CASSSRSSNQPQHF
>-|TRBJ2-5|once|TRBV5-6
TGTGCCAGCAGCGTTTCTCAGTCCCCGCAGTACTTC
CASSVSQSPQYF
>-|TRBJ1-2|-|TRBV6-4
TGTGCCAGCAGTGTTGGAGCTAACTATGGCTACACCTTC
CASSVGANYGYTF
>-|TRBJ1-4|-|TRBV4-3
TGCGCCAGCAGCCTCCAGGGTTGGGCTAATGAAAAACTGTTTTTT
CASSLQGWANEKLFF
>TRBD1|TRBJ1-2|once|TRBV9
TGTGCCAGCAGCGTTAGACAGGGGGACTATGGCTACACCTTC
CASSVRQGDYGYTF
>-|TRBJ1-6|-|TRBV18
TGTGCCAGCTCACCACAGGGGTTGGTGACCTATAATTCACCCCTCCACTTT
CASSPQGLVTYNSPLHF
>TRBD2|TRBJ2-2|-|TRBV3-1/TRBV3-2
TGTGCCAGCTCGGCGGGGGGGCGTGAGCTGTTTTTT
CASSAGGRELFF
>-|TRBJ2-5|-|TRBV6-1
TGTGCCAGCAGTGAAGGGAGGGAGACCCAGTACTTC
CASSEGRETQYF
>TRBD2|TRBJ2-3|-|TRBV19
TGTGCCAGTAGTATTTGGCCTAGCGGGGGGAAAACAGATACGCAGTATTTT
CASSIWPSGGKTDTQYF
>-|TRBJ1-6|-|TRBV27
TGTGCCAGCAGTTTCTGGGAGAATTCAGCCCTCCACTTT
CASSFWENSALHF
>TRBD1|TRBJ1-2|once|TRBV29-1
TGCAGCGTGTCCTCGACAGGGGGCGCAGGCTATGGCTACACCTTC
CSVSSTGGAGYGYTF
>TRBD1|TRBJ1-6|few|TRBV4-3
TGCGCCAGCAGCCAGGTAGACAGGGGTTCACCCCTCCACTTT
CASSQVDRGSPLHF
>TRBD1|TRBJ1-1|-|TRBV9
TGTGCCAGCAGCTCCCACAGGGGACTGAACACTGAAGCTTTCTTT
CASSSHRGLNTEAFF
>-|TRBJ1-2|-|TRBV27
TGTGCCAGCAGGCCTCTGCGGACCTTC
CASRPLRTF
>-|TRBJ1-5|-|TRBV4-1
TGCGCCAGCAGTCAACTTGACAGAACAAATCAGCCCCAGCATTTT
CASSQLDRTNQPQHF
>-|TRBJ2-7|once|TRBV20-1
TGCAGTGTGGGGGGTAACGAGCAGTACTTC
CSVGGNEQYF
>-|TRBJ1-1|-|TRBV5-1
TGCGCCAGCAGCTCCGGACAGACGAACACTGAAGCTTTCTTT
CASSSGQTNTEAFF
>-|TRBJ1-4|-|TRBV10-3
TGTGCCATCAGTGACGCCAGTGAAAAACTGTTTTTT
CAISDASEKLFF
>-|TRBJ1-5|-|TRBV3-1/TRBV3-2
TGTGCCAGCAGCCAAGATCGGGGATTCAATCAGCCCCAGCATTTT
CASSQDRGFNQPQHF
>-|TRBJ1-4|-|TRBV18
TGTGCCAGCTCACCGGTAGAGGAAACTAATGAAAAACTGTTTTTT
CASSPVEETNEKLFF
>TRBD1|TRBJ1-6|-|TRBV27
TGTGCCAGCAGCCCCAGGGGGTTTAATTCACCCCTCCACTTT
CASSPRGFNSPLHF
>-|TRBJ2-3|-|TRBV19
TGTGCCAGCCGACAGTTGGGGACAGATACGCAGTATTTT
CASRQLGTDTQYF
>-|TRBJ2-3|-|TRBV18
TGTGCCAGCTCACCACCGTCAGCAGATACGCAGTATTTT
CASSPPSADTQYF
>-|TRBJ2-3|-|TRBV3-1/TRBV3-2
TGTGCCAGCAGCCGCCTGGGGGGGCTGGGCACAGATACGCAGTATTTT
CASSRLGGLGTDTQYF
>TRBD1|TRBJ2-2|once|TRBV12-3/TRBV12-4
TGTGCCAGCAGTTACAGGGGAAGCGGGGAGCTGTTTTTT
CASSYRGSGELFF
>TRBD1|TRBJ1-4|-|TRBV29-1
TGCAGCGCTGAACAGGGGCCTAATGAAAAACTGTTTTTT
CSAEQGPNEKLFF
>-|TRBJ1-3|-|TRBV12-5
TGTGCTAGCCGGTCCTCTGGAAACACCATATATTTT
CASRSSGNTIYF
>TRBD1|TRBJ1-5|-|TRBV19
TGTGCCAGTAGTCAACAGGGGGGGTACAATCAGCCCCAGCATTTT
CASSQQGGYNQPQHF
>-|TRBJ1-1|-|TRBV18
TGTGCCAGCTCACCACAGTCGGACAGTACCACTGAAGCTTTCTTT
CASSPQSDSTTEAFF
>-|TRBJ1-3|-|TRBV5-6
TGTGCCAGCAGCCGGGATAGGGCTGGAAACACCATATATTTT
CASSRDRAGNTIYF
>-|TRBJ1-5|few|TRBV11-2
TGTGCCAGCAACTCAGGGTTCAATCAGCCCCAGCATTTT
CASNSGFNQPQHF
>TRBD1|TRBJ2-1|-|TRBV24-1
TGTGCCACCAGTGATTTGAGGCAGGGGGCCTACAATGAGCAGTTCTTC
CATSDLRQGAYNEQFF
>TRBD1|TRBJ2-5|-|TRBV4-2
TGTGCCAGCAGCCAACCGGGACAGATAATCCAGTACTTC
CASSQPGQIIQYF
>-|TRBJ2-1|-|TRBV19
TGTGCCAGTAGTATCGCCAGGGAGCAGTTCTTC
CASSIAREQFF
>-|TRBJ2-2|-|TRBV6-5
TGTGCCAGCAGTTACTTTGGACAGGGGGAGCTGTTTTTT
CASSYFGQGELFF
>-|TRBJ1-1|-|TRBV27
TGTGCCAGCGGTCGGGGGACTGAAGCTTTCTTT
CASGRGTEAFF
>-|TRBJ2-7|-|TRBV21-1
TGTGCCAGCATTTCTTTACGGGGGAAATCCTACGAGCAGTACTTC
CASISLRGKSYEQYF
>-|TRBJ1-5|once|TRBV24-1
TGTGCCACCAGTGATTCCGACCCTCGAGGGCCCCAGCATTTT
CATSDSDPRGPQHF